A single sample is the source of the 5 T cell receptor beta chains below, sequenced in a study of OX40 agonist ivuxolimab in advanced cancers. This table comes from immunoSEQ multiplex PCR, and its TCRdb copy is limited to in-frame clones, with some not included. The sample shows 25,000 to 35,000 clones, roughly 79% of them seen only once. The sample in question was CD4+ or CD8+ T cells sorted from blood, obtained in a trial of the OX40 agonist ivuxolimab. These receptors all come from an adult with an advanced solid tumor such as melanoma, head and neck, liver or kidney cancer.

The rearrangement joins TRBV13 to TRBJ2-7; 7 nucleotides agree with TRBD2. The CDR3 is 15 amino acids. The V and J ends lost 0 bases and 3 bases, in that order; junction bases with no gene match: 5. Looked up from germline, CDR1 is PRHDT and CDR2 is FYEKMQ (reference sequence). CDR3 sequence: CASSLGIAGVYEQYF. Written as DNA, the CDR3 is TGTGCCAGCAGCTTAGGAATCGCGGGAGTCTACGAGCAGTACTTC.

The table lists this clone with a count of one. Written as DNA, the CDR3 is TGCACCAGCAATGGGAAAACTAATGAAAAACTGTTTTTT. The encoded protein is CTSNGKTNEKLFF. The chain is built from TRBV1 and TRBJ1-4. TRBV1 is a documented pseudogene. The CDR3 is 13 residues long.

In the case of this clone: Other DNA sequences of this sample code for an identical CDR3. The rearrangement links TRBV28 to TRBJ2-4; TRBD2 matches 8 bases. Trimming removed 5 bases from V and 2 bases from J; junction bases left unmatched: 11. Germline V lookup: CDR1 MDHEN, CDR2 SYDVKM. The CDR3 has 17 amino acids. The CDR3 reads CASSEAGEGGTKNIQYF. As DNA, the CDR3 is TGTGCCAGCAGTGAAGCGGGGGAGGGGGGGACCAAAAACATTCAGTACTTC.

V and J are TRBV13 and TRBJ2-4; D might be TRBD1 (6 bases). Germline CDR1 PRHDT, CDR2 FYEKMQ (reference sequence). This CDR3 has 14 residues. Trimming stripped 4 bases from V and 0 bases from J, with 7 bases between. The CDR3 sequence is CASSSTGAKNIQYF. CDR3 nucleotide sequence: TGTGCCAGCAGCTCGACAGGAGCCAAAAACATTCAGTACTTC.

The chain combines TRBV9 with TRBJ1-1, with D perhaps TRBD1 (6 bases). Trimming removed 4 bases at V and 0 bases at J, with 13 bases between. The CDR3 is 15 amino acids. Per germline, CDR1 SGDLS and CDR2 YYNGEE. The DNA for the CDR3 is TGTGCCAGCAGCCCGGAGGGACAAGTGAACACTGAAGCTTTCTTT. Its translation: CASSPEGQVNTEAFF.